The 19 T cell receptor beta chains in this list originate from one sample, sequenced in a study of blood T cell repertoires in COVID-19. Measured with immunoSEQ multiplex PCR; TCRdb has only the in-frame clones, and not every one. The table lists 400,000 to 500,000 clones, around nine tenths of them singletons. Input material: PBMCs or T cells enriched from blood (not recorded which). The receptors were gathered from a woman between 18 and 29 years old who had been exposed to COVID-19.

The CDR3: CSVAGGTQAHEQYF. CDR3 sequence (DNA): TGCAGCGTTGCAGGGGGGACGCAGGCCCACGAGCAGTACTTC. This sequence joins TRBV29-1 and TRBJ2-7, with a weak D call TRBD1 (7 bases). The germline V gene encodes CDR1 SQVTM and CDR2 ANQGSEA. Trimming took 4 bases from V and 5 from J, leaving 18 bases between them. The CDR3 totals 14 residues.

V and J are TRBV20-1 and TRBJ1-1; 9 positions agree with TRBD1. The V gene's germline CDR1 is DFQATT and CDR2 SNEGSKA (reference sequence). Trimming cost V 3 bases and J 0 bases; bases outside gene matches: 8. This CDR3 has 16 amino acids. CDR3 protein: CSASLRTGVMNTEAFF. DNA of the CDR3: TGCAGTGCTAGTCTCAGGACAGGGGTCATGAACACTGAAGCTTTCTTT.

Only one count was recorded for this clone. The chain recombines TRBV2 with TRBJ2-2; 10 positions agree with TRBD1. The V gene's germline CDR1 is SNHLY and CDR2 FYNNEI. CDR3 size: 15 residues. After removal of 6 bases from V and 2 bases from J, the junction contained 3 bases not matched to a gene. The CDR3 loop is CASRGTGANTGELFF. The CDR3 DNA sequence: TGTGCCAGCAGGGGGACAGGGGCTAACACCGGGGAGCTGTTTTTT.

With respect to this clone: One junction end disagrees with the germline gene, perhaps due to a read error. CDR3 sequence: CARSGTPNTGELFF. CDR3 DNA: TGTGCCCGGAGCGGGACACCGAACACCGGGGAGCTGTTTTTT. V usage is TRBV30 and J usage is TRBJ2-2; TRBD2 is a possible D gene (7 bases). The germline gives CDR1 GTSNPN, CDR2 SVGIG (reference sequence). CDR3 length: 14 amino acids.

The gene calls are TRBV6-1 and TRBJ2-5; D might be TRBD1 (6 bases). Germline V CDR1 and CDR2: MNHNS, SASEGT. The CDR3 runs to 16 residues. V was clipped by 0 bases and J by 1 base, with 12 bases between them. The CDR3 sequence: CASSEAGDRFQETQYF. The CDR3 DNA reads TGTGCCAGCAGTGAAGCGGGAGACAGGTTCCAAGAGACCCAGTACTTC.

V is TRBV24-1 and J is TRBJ1-3; TRBD1 matches 7 bases. The germline gives CDR1 KGHDR, CDR2 SFDVKD. The V and J ends lost 2 bases and 0 bases, in that order; junction bases with no gene match: 21. The CDR3 spans 22 residues. Written as DNA, the CDR3 is TGTGCCACCAGTGATTGGACCCGGGACAGCAGGTCCTGTGCTGGCTCTGGAAACACCATATATTTT. Translated, it gives CATSDWTRDSRSCAGSGNTIYF.

The V call is TRBV25-1, the J call TRBJ2-7; no reliable D call. V was trimmed by 0 bases and J by 3 bases, leaving 9 bases between them. Per germline, CDR1 MGHDK and CDR2 SYGVNS. This CDR3 is built from 14 residues. CDR3 sequence reads: CASSEYYSNYEQYF. DNA of the CDR3: TGTGCCAGCAGTGAATATTACAGTAACTACGAGCAGTACTTC.

V gene TRBV6-5 combines with J gene TRBJ2-2; D gene ambiguous. The length of the CDR3 is 11 residues. V dropped 3 bases and J dropped 7 bases, with 3 bases sitting between them. Germline V gene sequence: CDR1 MNHEY, CDR2 SVGAGI. CDR3 bases: TGTGCCAGCAGTTATAACGGGGAGCTGTTTTTT. Encoded protein: CASSYNGELFF.

The CDR3 region is CASSQDRTGGFVYEQYF. For the CDR3, the DNA is TGTGCCAGCAGCCAAGATCGGACAGGGGGCTTCGTATACGAGCAGTACTTC. This rearrangement joins TRBV4-2 to TRBJ2-7; 11 nucleotides match TRBD1. This CDR3 contains 17 residues. CDR1 is LGHNA, CDR2 YNFKEQ, per germline. J gave up 4 bases and V 0 bases, and 8 bases lay outside the gene matches.

This chain links TRBV7-9 with TRBJ2-7; D may be TRBD1 (6 bases). Trimming took off 1 base at V and 5 bases at J, with 15 bases between the two ends. CDR3 length: 15 amino acids. From germline, CDR1 is SEHNR and CDR2 FQNEAQ (reference sequence). The CDR3 sequence: CASSLVAVRGNEQYF. The CDR3 DNA reads as TGTGCCAGCAGCTTAGTCGCGGTGAGGGGGAACGAGCAGTACTTC.

This chain connects TRBV28 to TRBJ2-2; TRBD1 aligns across 8 bases. Germline V gene lookup returns CDR1 MDHEN and CDR2 SYDVKM. This CDR3 region has 15 residues. The ends lost 5 bases at V and 1 base at J; junction bases unmatched: 3. The CDR3 nucleotides read TGTGCCAGCAGTGAAACAGGGGGGAACACCGGGGAGCTGTTTTTT. It is translated as CASSETGGNTGELFF.

The rearrangement uses TRBV7-9 and TRBJ2-7, with 11 bases identical to TRBD2. Germline trimming cut 4 bases from V and 1 base from J; bases unmatched to any gene: 3. CDR1 SEHNR and CDR2 FQNEAQ come from the germline V gene (reference sequence). CDR3 length equals 15 residues. For the CDR3, the DNA is TGTGCCAGCAGCTCTCTAGCGGGAGGTTCCTACGAGCAGTACTTC. This gives the protein CASSSLAGGSYEQYF.

The V call is TRBV24-1, the J call TRBJ2-7, with D maybe TRBD1 (6 bases). Germline V gene data show CDR1 as KGHDR and CDR2 as SFDVKD. CDR3 size: 13 residues. V was shortened by 5 bases and J by 3 bases, with 10 bases between the two germline ends. CDR3 nucleotides: TGTGCCACCAGTGCAGGACAGATCTACGAGCAGTACTTC. Its protein product is CATSAGQIYEQYF.

The chain links TRBV5-6 to TRBJ2-7, with TRBD2 matching 7 bases. Trimming took 6 bases from V and 1 from J; bases not matched to a gene: 13. Germline lookup yields CDR1 SGHDT and CDR2 YYEEEE. This CDR3 is 16 amino acids long. CDR3 in DNA: TGTGCCAGCAACCAATCGCCGGGGGGTTCATCCTACGAGCAGTACTTC. Translating gives CASNQSPGGSSYEQYF.

The chain carries TRBV27 and TRBJ1-1, with 9 positions matching TRBD1. This CDR3 has 15 amino acids. The germline gives CDR1 MNHEY, CDR2 SMNVEV (reference sequence). V trimming: 5 bases; J trimming: 4 bases; junction bases outside the gene matches: 8. In nucleotides, the CDR3 is TGTGCCAGCAGTGGCCGGGGGACAGGGAGCACTGAAGCTTTCTTT. Encoded protein: CASSGRGTGSTEAFF.

This sequence joins TRBV30 and TRBJ2-2, with 11 bases identical to TRBD1. Germline trimming cut 4 bases from V and 6 bases from J; bases unmatched to any gene: 4. The germline V gene encodes CDR1 GTSNPN and CDR2 SVGIG (reference sequence). This CDR3 is 14 amino acids long. The CDR3 DNA follows: TGTGCCTGGAACCCGGGACAGGGGGCCGGGGAGCTGTTTTTT. Protein sequence: CAWNPGQGAGELFF.

This clone was found once. This chain links TRBV19 with TRBJ2-7, with 7 bases aligning to TRBD2. J was trimmed by 3 bases and V by 3 bases; bases with no gene match: 5. The CDR3 has 14 amino acids. Germline CDR1 and CDR2: LNHDA and SQIVND (reference sequence). The CDR3 sequence is CASSISGGDYEQYF. The CDR3 DNA is TGTGCCAGTAGTATCTCTGGGGGGGACTACGAGCAGTACTTC.

This rearrangement joins TRBV12-2 to TRBJ2-5; whether TRBD2, the table's D call, matches the DNA was not checked. TRBV12-2 has pseudogene status. This CDR3 comprises 20 residues. As DNA, the CDR3 is TGTGCAAGTCGCTTAGCCCCCGGGACTAGCGGGAGCGGGGGAAAAGAGACCCAGTACTTC. Translation: CASRLAPGTSGSGGKETQYF.

The rearrangement joins TRBV28 to TRBJ2-7, with 7 bases lining up with TRBD2. The CDR3 consists of 15 residues. Germline values: CDR1 MDHEN, CDR2 SYDVKM. J lost 4 bases, V lost 5 bases, and 11 bases had no gene match. CDR3 bases: TGTGCCAGCAGTCCGACTAGCCCCGTGGGATACGAGCAGTACTTC. Translating gives CASSPTSPVGYEQYF.